The clone carrying this T cell receptor (beta chain) was counted between two and nine times. The antigen is not known. TCRdb reprocessed the reads with MiXCR, giving one entry per CDR3 protein. Among roughly 800,000 distinct CDR3 sequences listed, about 27% were seen once. Trimming took 0 bases from V and 0 from J, leaving 10 bases between them. Germline assignment: CDR1 SGHNT and CDR2 YENEEA. This CDR3 has 16 amino acids. The data were obtained in a study of T cell repertoires in cytomegalovirus infection. The chain is built from TRBV11-3 and TRBJ2-3, with D hard to call. This TCR was sampled from a human donor in good health (CMV status not recorded). Some clones in this sample may be carry-over from other donors' samples. The sequencing used cultured CD8+ T cells from PBMCs, collected from culture after CMV antigen stimulation. The CDR3, as DNA: TGTGCCAGCAGCTTAGAGAGATATCCTAGCACAGATACGCAGTATTTT. This codes for CASSLERYPSTDTQYF.